Below, 6 T cell receptor beta chains from the same sample are listed, as sequenced in a study of cytomegalovirus exposure and HLA in healthy donors. The study ran its PCR with 60 Vbeta and 13 Jbeta primers. TCRdb's table, derived via immunoSEQ multiplex PCR, lists solely in-frame clones and lacks some. The sample contains approximately 78,000 clones, approximately 84% of which appear only once. Sequencing used PBMCs. Receptors were obtained from a woman in her forties or fifties in good health and CMV-seronegative.

The chain carries TRBV4-1 and TRBJ2-1; D may be TRBD2 (6 bases). Trimming stripped 4 bases from V and 9 bases from J, with 7 bases between. In germline, CDR1 is MGHRA, CDR2 YSYEKL. The CDR3 spans 11 residues. This CDR3 reads CASSRAGEQFF. The CDR3 bases are TGCGCCAGCAGCCGAGCGGGTGAGCAGTTCTTC.

This chain links TRBV29-1 with TRBJ1-3; D not resolved. CDR3 length equals 11 residues. V shed 1 base and J shed 4 bases, with 2 bases lying between them. The germline V gene encodes CDR1 SQVTM and CDR2 ANQGSEA. Written as DNA, the CDR3 is TGCAGCGTTGAAGCGGGAAACACCATATATTTT. Protein sequence: CSVEAGNTIYF.

The genes are TRBV5-8 and TRBJ2-3; 9 bases match TRBD2. Germline assignment: CDR1 SGHTS and CDR2 YDEGEE. V lost 3 bases, J lost 9 bases, and 8 bases stayed unmatched. CDR3 length: 14 amino acids. The CDR3 loop is CASSSGLAGGTQYF. For the CDR3, the DNA is TGTGCCAGCAGCTCGGGACTAGCTGGAGGGACGCAGTATTTT. Variable domain in full (rest from reference TRBV5-8 and TRBJ2-3): EAGVTQSPTHLIKTRGQQATLRCSPISGHTSVYWYQQALGLGLQFLLWYDEGEERNRGNFPPRFSGRQFPNYSSELNVNALELEDSALYLCASSSGLAGGTQYFGPGTRLTVL.

As for this clone: The same CDR3 arises from other DNA sequences in this sample as well. The chain carries TRBV6-5 and TRBJ2-1, with D tentatively TRBD2 (5 bases). With 3 bases removed from V and 0 bases from J, the gap between germline ends came to 9 bases. This CDR3 is 15 amino acids long. Germline lookup yields CDR1 MNHEY and CDR2 SVGAGI. CDR3 protein: CASSYGLASYNEQFF. The CDR3, as DNA: TGTGCCAGCAGTTATGGGCTAGCCTCCTACAATGAGCAGTTCTTC.

This sequence joins TRBV7-9 and TRBJ2-2, with 11 positions matching TRBD2. CDR1 and CDR2 (germline): SEHNR, FQNEAQ (reference sequence). V gave up 2 bases and J gave up 5 bases; unmatched junction bases: 7. The CDR3 runs 17 residues. CDR3 in DNA: TGTGCCAGCAGCTTAAAGGGGGGACTAGCGGTTACCGGGGAGCTGTTTTTT. Protein sequence: CASSLKGGLAVTGELFF.

This chain links TRBV30 with TRBJ2-3, with D hard to call. Trimming stripped 0 bases from V and 0 bases from J, with 4 bases between. Germline lookup yields CDR1 GTSNPN and CDR2 SVGIG (reference sequence). This CDR3 is 13 amino acids long. For the CDR3, the DNA is TGTGCCTGGAGTGTACAGAGCACAGATACGCAGTATTTT. This sequence encodes CAWSVQSTDTQYF.